This TCR beta chain appears in the sequencing data of a study of tumor-infiltrating lymphocytes in primary liver carcinoma. Study information: Men and women, 30 to 69 years of age, made up the patients. Staging of the tumors gave T1-T3 N0M0, with widths of roughly 4 to 11 cm. Samples had roughly 3.65 to 7.5 million productive TCRbeta reads, comparable between tissue types. Study observations and caveats: Tumors had a significantly higher top-250-clone fraction than blood (p = 0.039).

Germline DNA was also extracted, and blood RNA was taken from unsorted whole blood. As to this clonotype: Its antigen is not identified.

Germline V gene sequence: CDR1 MNHNS, CDR2 SASEGT. The CDR3 is 15 residues long. cDNA specific to TCR beta was made from around 450 ng of total RNA, with a constant-region primer employed for priming. Libraries covering TCR beta were generated through three nested multiplex PCR rounds (using a slightly modified ARM-PCR). The two initial PCR rounds, approximately 10 cycles each, used TRBV1-TRBV30 forward and C-beta reverse primers. TCRdb reanalysed the multiplex PCR reads using MiXCR and keeps one entry per CDR3 protein. The table includes approximately 330,000 distinct CDR3 sequences, roughly two thirds detected once.

The rearrangement uses TRBV6-1 and TRBJ1-5; the D gene is possibly TRBD1 (5 bases). The sequenced material came from peripheral blood. This receptor was obtained from a man aged 35 to 55 with primary liver carcinoma and hepatitis B virus infection. The CDR3, as DNA: TGTGTCACCCTTGAAGGGGCCTCAGGAAATAAGCCCCAGCATTTT. As protein: CVTLEGASGNKPQHF.